The next 26 T cell receptor beta chains were all read from a single sample in a study of early T cells in non-severe SARS-CoV-2 infection. TCRdb reprocessed the 5' RACE reads via MiXCR and lists one record per CDR3 protein. The sample holds about 61,000 distinct CDR3 sequences; 10% to 12% are singletons and the top ten take about 1.5%. Material for sequencing was whole blood. These receptors all come from an adult who was a healthcare worker with PCR-confirmed SARS-CoV-2 infection or an uninfected control (not recorded which).

This chain joins TRBV7-6 and TRBJ2-3; 7 bases align to TRBD2. This CDR3 region has 16 residues. The V gene's germline CDR1 is SGHVS and CDR2 FNYEAQ. With 0 bases clipped from V and 5 bases from J, the junction kept 8 bases outside the gene matches. Here the CDR3 reads CASSLAGGNFGDTQYF. CDR3 coding DNA: TGTGCCAGCAGCTTAGCCGGGGGGAATTTCGGAGATACGCAGTATTTT.

This clonotype was seen a few times. The chain is built from TRBV6-2 or TRBV6-3 and TRBJ2-1; D unclear. V dropped 7 bases and J dropped 2 bases, with 15 bases sitting between them. Per germline, CDR1 MNHEY and CDR2 SVGEGT. This CDR3 contains 15 residues. The CDR3: CASTQPNRAYNEQFF. In nucleotides, the CDR3 is TGTGCCAGCACCCAACCGAATAGGGCCTACAATGAGCAGTTCTTC.

Comments on this clonotype: A clone one base away is much larger, so this may be a read error. This sequence joins TRBV6-5 and TRBJ2-3; the D gene could be TRBD1 or TRBD2 (6 bases each). Germline-derived CDR1 and CDR2 are MNHEY and SVGAGI. The CDR3 sequence is 13 residues long. V was clipped by 5 bases and J by 9 bases, with 15 bases between them. For the CDR3, the DNA is TGTGCCAGCAGTGCGTTCGTGGGGGGCACGCAGTATTTT. Translated: CASSAFVGGTQYF.

There are a few counts of this clonotype. The chain links TRBV5-1 to TRBJ2-3; D is possibly TRBD1 (6 bases). Trimming removed 4 bases at V and 6 bases at J, with 12 bases between. The CDR3 spans 13 residues. Germline V CDR1 and CDR2: SGHRS, YFSETQ. CDR3 sequence: CASSRPGEDTQYF. The CDR3 region has the DNA TGCGCCAGCAGCCGTCCAGGGGAGGATACGCAGTATTTT. Full variable domain (rest looked up from reference TRBV5-1 and TRBJ2-3): KAGVTQTPRYLIKTRGQQVTLSCSPISGHRSVSWYQQTPGQGLQFLFEYFSETQRNKGNFPGRFSGRQFSNSRSEMNVSTLELGDSALYLCASSRPGEDTQYFGPGTRLTVL.

In this sample, this clonotype turned up many times. The rearrangement uses TRBV3-1 and TRBJ2-2; unclear D gene. The ends were cut back, 3 bases at V and 1 base at J, with 6 bases in the middle. In germline, CDR1 is LGHDT, CDR2 YNNKEL (reference sequence). The CDR3 consists of 14 residues. In DNA form, the CDR3 reads TGTGCCAGCAGCCAGACGGGGAACACCGGGGAGCTGTTTTTT. As protein: CASSQTGNTGELFF.

This clonotype has a count of ten or more. The J gene is TRBJ1-1, the V gene TRBV10-3; tentatively, D is TRBD1 (5 bases). The germline V gene has CDR1 ENHRY and CDR2 SYGVKD. V dropped 6 bases and J dropped 0 bases, with 20 bases sitting between them. The CDR3 sequence is 17 residues long. CDR3 sequence reads: CAIRDRGGGEMNTEAFF. CDR3 nucleotide sequence: TGTGCCATCAGAGATCGGGGCGGTGGGGAAATGAACACTGAAGCTTTCTTT.

This clonotype was recorded many times. The rearrangement uses TRBV10-3 and TRBJ2-3; TRBD2 agrees at 8 bases. Losses at the gene ends were 4 bases for V and 1 base for J; bases not matched to a gene: 13. Germline loops: CDR1 ENHRY, CDR2 SYGVKD. This CDR3 region has 18 residues. The CDR3 loop reads CAISGSLQRAGGTDTQYF. In DNA, the CDR3 is TGTGCCATCAGTGGGTCCCTCCAGCGAGCGGGGGGCACAGATACGCAGTATTTT.

There are many counts of this clonotype. The chain has TRBV2 and TRBJ2-1; 7 bases are a match to TRBD1. The V gene end was trimmed by 7 bases and the J gene end by 3 bases; junction bases not matched to a gene: 12. The CDR3 covers 16 residues. From germline, CDR1 is SNHLY and CDR2 FYNNEI. The CDR3 coding sequence is TGTGCCAGCACCAGACAGGGTCTGGGGGTCTACAATGAGCAGTTCTTC. Protein sequence: CASTRQGLGVYNEQFF.

The rearrangement joins TRBV30 to TRBJ2-7; tentatively, D is TRBD1 or TRBD2 (5 bases each). Trimming left V 4 bases short and J 1 base short, with 14 bases between. The CDR3 loop spans 14 amino acids. Germline V gene sequence: CDR1 GTSNPN, CDR2 SVGIG (reference sequence). The CDR3 reads CAWTHRDRSYEQYF. DNA for the CDR3: TGTGCCTGGACCCACCGGGACCGATCCTACGAGCAGTACTTC. The full variable domain, completed using reference TRBV30 and TRBJ2-7, is SQTIHQWPATLVQPVGSPLSLECTVEGTSNPNLYWYRQAAGRGLQLLFYSVGIGQISSEVPQNLSASRPQDRQFILSSKKLLLSDSGFYLCAWTHRDRSYEQYFGPGTRLTVT.

This clonotype appeared many times. The chain couples TRBV4-3 to TRBJ2-7; D perhaps matches TRBD2 (6 bases). The germline V gene encodes CDR1 LGHNA and CDR2 YSLEER. With 5 bases removed from V and 7 bases from J, the gap between germline ends came to 15 bases. This CDR3 spans 13 amino acids. Here the CDR3 DNA reads TGCGCCAGCAGCTCACAGGTGGAGGGGGAGCAGTACTTC. Protein: CASSSQVEGEQYF.

The table lists this clonotype with a few counts. This sequence joins TRBV12-3 or TRBV12-4 and TRBJ2-5; D ambiguous. Trimming took off 3 bases at V and 5 bases at J, with 10 bases between the two ends. This CDR3 is 13 amino acids long. The CDR3 region is CASSLVRAETQYF. The CDR3, as DNA: TGTGCCAGCAGTTTGGTTAGAGCGGAGACCCAGTACTTC.

The chain uses TRBV18 and TRBJ2-1; 9 nucleotides line up with TRBD2. The CDR3 is 16 residues long. CDR1 and CDR2 (germline): KGHSH, LQKENI. The V gene end was trimmed by 3 bases and the J gene end by 5 bases; junction bases not matched to a gene: 8. CDR3 sequence reads: CASSPRVASGDNEQFF. CDR3 coding DNA: TGTGCCAGCTCACCGAGAGTGGCTAGCGGGGACAATGAGCAGTTCTTC.

This clonotype was counted many times. The gene calls are TRBV6-1 and TRBJ2-3, with TRBD2 as a possible D gene (7 bases). Germline CDR1 reads MNHNS; CDR2 reads SASEGT. V lost 6 bases to trimming and J lost 11 bases, with 18 bases between them. This CDR3 is 13 amino acids long. This CDR3 is CASREGGTLRQYF. The CDR3 nucleotides are TGTGCCAGCAGGGAGGGGGGGACGCTTCGGCAGTATTTT.

This clonotype was counted between two and nine times. The chain is built from TRBV6-1 and TRBJ1-6; D gene unclear. The CDR3 runs 13 residues. V lost 4 bases and J 1 base, leaving 2 bases between the germline ends. The V gene's germline CDR1 is MNHNS and CDR2 SASEGT. The CDR3 DNA sequence: TGTGCCAGCAGTGGGTCCTATAATTCACCCCTCCACTTT. This sequence encodes CASSGSYNSPLHF.

V gene TRBV5-1 combines with J gene TRBJ2-5; D unclear. CDR1 is SGHRS and CDR2 is YFSETQ in the germline V gene. Trimming stripped 4 bases from V and 1 base from J, with 8 bases between. The CDR3 has 13 amino acids. The CDR3 spells CASSTQSQETQYF. The DNA of the CDR3 is TGCGCCAGCAGCACCCAGAGCCAAGAGACCCAGTACTTC.

This clonotype came up a few times. The chain recombines TRBV2 with TRBJ2-7; D uncertain. CDR1 is SNHLY, CDR2 FYNNEI, per germline. The CDR3 consists of 14 residues. V dropped 8 bases and J dropped 4 bases, with 18 bases sitting between them. The CDR3 region has the DNA TGTGCCAGCTCCCCGGCCGTCCGTATATACGAGCAGTACTTC. It codes for CASSPAVRIYEQYF.

This clonotype was detected many times. The rearrangement links TRBV19 to TRBJ1-5, with a weak D call TRBD1 (6 bases). CDR3 size: 16 residues. With 8 bases removed from V and 5 bases from J, the gap between germline ends came to 22 bases. The germline CDR1 and CDR2 sequences are LNHDA and SQIVND (reference sequence). CDR3 nucleotide sequence: TGTGCCAGTTCCCATGAACTGCGGGGGGCGGATCAGCCCCAGCATTTT. This sequence encodes CASSHELRGADQPQHF.

This clonotype was seen a handful of times. The chain links TRBV10-3 to TRBJ2-1, with 8 bases matching TRBD1. Unmatched junction bases numbered 10, after V lost 2 bases and J lost 7 bases. Germline V gene sequence: CDR1 ENHRY, CDR2 SYGVKD. The CDR3 sequence is 16 residues long. CDR3 nucleotide sequence: TGTGCCATCAGTGAGCGAGCGGACAGGGTATGGAATGAGCAGTTCTTC. This gives the protein CAISERADRVWNEQFF.

This clonotype has at least ten counts. J is TRBJ1-1 and V is TRBV4-2, with no clear D. Germline assignment: CDR1 LGHNA and CDR2 YNFKEQ. CDR3 length: 13 residues. V was shortened by 4 bases and J by 7 bases, with 13 bases between the two germline ends. The DNA for the CDR3 is TGTGCCAGCAGCCCCGTTAATCAAATTGAAGCTTTCTTT. Its protein is CASSPVNQIEAFF.

This clonotype has a count of ten or more. The chain has TRBV7-3 and TRBJ2-2; D uncertain. V was shortened by 8 bases and J by 0 bases, with 1 base between the two germline ends. The germline CDR1 and CDR2 sequences are SGHTA and FQGTGA. This CDR3 region has 11 residues. CDR3: CASSNTGELFF. The DNA of the CDR3 is TGTGCCAGCTCGAACACCGGGGAGCTGTTTTTT.

This clonotype was picked up a small number of times. The chain couples TRBV9 to TRBJ2-1; maybe TRBD2 (5 bases). V was shortened by 0 bases and J by 4 bases, with 14 bases between the two germline ends. Germline values: CDR1 SGDLS, CDR2 YYNGEE. The CDR3 has 16 residues. The CDR3 spells CASSVGAAGEYNEQFF. Written as DNA, the CDR3 is TGTGCCAGCAGCGTAGGCGCGGCCGGGGAGTACAATGAGCAGTTCTTC. The variable domain in full, with the rest retrieved from reference TRBV9 and TRBJ2-1, is DSGVTQTPKHLITATGQRVTLRCSPRSGDLSVYWYQQSLDQGLQFLIQYYNGEERAKGNILERFSAQQFPDLHSELNLSSLELGDSALYFCASSVGAAGEYNEQFFGPGTRLTVL.

The gene calls are TRBV6-4 and TRBJ2-1, with TRBD2 matching 10 bases. Germline V lookup: CDR1 MRHNA, CDR2 SNTAGT. The CDR3 is 15 amino acids. V lost 5 bases, J lost 2 bases, and 3 bases stayed unmatched. The CDR3 DNA reads as TGTGCCAGCAGTCGACTAGCGGGTACCTACAATGAGCAGTTCTTC. Translation gives CASSRLAGTYNEQFF.

This clonotype was found many times. The rearrangement joins TRBV10-3 to TRBJ1-5, with no clear D. The CDR3 has 14 residues. The germline V gene has CDR1 ENHRY and CDR2 SYGVKD. The V and J ends lost 4 bases and 3 bases respectively, with 10 bases between them. The CDR3 protein is CAISAVRDNQPQHF. The CDR3 region has the DNA TGTGCCATCAGTGCAGTGCGGGACAATCAGCCCCAGCATTTT.

The chain links TRBV12-3 or TRBV12-4 to TRBJ2-6, with D uncertain. This CDR3 comprises 13 residues. Deletions cut 8 bases from V and 2 bases from J, with 7 bases between. The CDR3 coding sequence is TGTGCCAGCCGCCGCCCTGGGGCCAACGTCCTGACTTTC. This gives the protein CASRRPGANVLTF.

This clonotype was seen repeatedly, ten times or more. This chain connects TRBV2 to TRBJ2-3, with 8 bases lining up with TRBD2. J lost 3 bases, V lost 7 bases, and 9 bases had no gene match. This CDR3 contains 15 residues. The germline V gene encodes CDR1 SNHLY and CDR2 FYNNEI. The CDR3 DNA sequence: TGTGCCAGCAATCGGGAGGGGAGGACAACAGATACGCAGTATTTT. Its protein product is CASNREGRTTDTQYF.

This clonotype showed up many times. This chain connects TRBV3-1 to TRBJ2-5; TRBD2 matches at 15 bases. The germline V gene encodes CDR1 LGHDT and CDR2 YNNKEL (reference sequence). Trimming cost V 4 bases and J 1 base; bases outside gene matches: 10. The CDR3 contains 19 residues. The CDR3 DNA follows: TGTGCCAGCAGCCCCGGACTAGCGGGGGGGCCGGGCCCCCAAGAGACCCAGTACTTC. It specifies CASSPGLAGGPGPQETQYF.